These 32 T cell receptor beta chains share one sample of origin, sequenced in a study of T cells in Graves' hyperthyroidism and ophthalmopathy. Amplified TCR beta CDR3 regions came from RNA transcripts. In the first-round RT-PCR of the TCR CDR3, the HTBI primer set was used. TCRdb re-called the multiplex PCR reads through MiXCR, storing one row per CDR3 protein. The sample holds about 420,000 distinct CDR3 sequences; approximately 14% are singletons and the top ten take 13% to 15%. The material sequenced was blood. Receptors originate from a woman aged 18-30 years with Graves' hyperthyroidism.

This clonotype was seen many times. The chain combines TRBV4-1 with TRBJ2-1; D perhaps matches TRBD2 (6 bases). V was shortened by 1 base and J by 4 bases, with 11 bases between the two germline ends. This CDR3 spans 15 amino acids. Looked up from germline, CDR1 is MGHRA and CDR2 is YSYEKL. The CDR3 here is CASSQGDFSYNEQFF. The CDR3 DNA reads TGCGCCAGCAGCCAAGGGGACTTCTCTTACAATGAGCAGTTCTTC.

Many counts were recorded for this clonotype. The V gene is TRBV6-2 or TRBV6-3, the J gene TRBJ2-1; TRBD1 is a possible D gene (6 bases). CDR3 length: 13 residues. V shed 5 bases and J shed 7 bases, with 12 bases lying between them. Germline V CDR1 and CDR2: MNHEY, SVGEGT. The CDR3 protein is CASSVGAENEQFF. The CDR3 nucleotides read TGTGCCAGCAGTGTGGGGGCCGAAAATGAGCAGTTCTTC.

This clonotype was recorded at least ten times. The DNA for the CDR3 is TGCAGTGCTAGGGCGGACTCCTACAATGAGCAGTTCTTC. Its translation is CSARADSYNEQFF. The V and J genes are TRBV20-1 and TRBJ2-1, with D uncertain. CDR3 length: 13 residues. Trimming removed 3 bases from V and 0 bases from J, with 6 bases in between. Germline CDR1 DFQATT, CDR2 SNEGSKA (reference sequence).

The J gene is TRBJ2-3, the V gene TRBV6-1, with D possibly being TRBD2 (6 bases). Germline V CDR1 and CDR2: MNHNS, SASEGT. This CDR3 spans 14 amino acids. Trimming took 11 bases from V and 7 from J, leaving 22 bases between them. CDR3 coding DNA: TGTGCCCTACGATTCTTACCGGGGGATAATACGCAGTATTTT. It specifies CALRFLPGDNTQYF.

This clonotype occurred many times. The rearrangement joins TRBV3-1 to TRBJ2-5; 11 positions match TRBD2. The V segment lost 4 bases and the J segment 4 bases; nucleotides outside the gene matches: 8. CDR1 and CDR2 (germline): LGHDT, YNNKEL (reference sequence). This CDR3 spans 16 amino acids. Here the CDR3 reads CASSPGLAGPPETQYF. The CDR3 DNA is TGTGCCAGCAGCCCCGGACTAGCGGGCCCACCAGAGACCCAGTACTTC.

The table lists this clonotype with many counts. The chain has TRBV29-1 and TRBJ2-3; 7 nucleotides agree with TRBD2. V shed 4 bases and J 6 bases; nucleotides not matched to a gene: 4. The CDR3 loop spans 12 amino acids. Germline V CDR1 and CDR2: SQVTM, ANQGSEA. The CDR3 reads CSVGGGADTQYF. For the CDR3, the DNA is TGCAGCGTTGGGGGAGGGGCTGATACGCAGTATTTT.

This clonotype was counted many times. V and J are TRBV6-1 and TRBJ1-6; 8 nucleotides align to TRBD1. This CDR3 contains 14 residues. With 6 bases clipped from V and 5 bases from J, the junction kept 3 bases outside the gene matches. The germline CDR1 and CDR2 sequences are MNHNS and SASEGT. The CDR3 nucleotides read TGTGCCAGCAGGGGGACAGGAGATAATTCACCCCTCCACTTT. Its protein is CASRGTGDNSPLHF.

The table lists this clonotype with many counts. This sequence joins TRBV6-6 and TRBJ2-5; 10 nucleotides agree with TRBD2. CDR3 length: 19 amino acids. V dropped 0 bases and J dropped 3; count of bases not matched to a gene: 13. The germline V gene encodes CDR1 MNHNY and CDR2 SVGAGI (reference sequence). DNA for the CDR3: TGTGCCAGCAGTTACTCTCGCCTAGCGGGAGCCATTGACAAAGAGACCCAGTACTTC. Encoded protein: CASSYSRLAGAIDKETQYF.

The table lists this clonotype with a few counts. The chain employs TRBV20-1 and TRBJ1-5; possible D gene TRBD1, 6 bases. V dropped 1 base and J dropped 3 bases, with 13 bases sitting between them. The V gene's germline CDR1 is DFQATT and CDR2 SNEGSKA (reference sequence). The CDR3 spans 15 residues. The CDR3: CSARGSDSSNQPQHF. CDR3 nucleotide sequence: TGCAGTGCTAGAGGCTCGGACAGCTCCAATCAGCCCCAGCATTTT.

In the case of this clonotype: The junction shows a germline mismatch at one end, possibly a read error. The CDR3 spells CSGEPGSIGQFF. In DNA form, the CDR3 reads TGCAGCGGTGAACCGGGGAGTATAGGGCAGTTCTTC. The chain combines TRBV29-1 with TRBJ2-1; D is perhaps TRBD2 (5 bases). The CDR3 loop spans 12 amino acids. Germline assignment: CDR1 SQVTM and CDR2 ANQGSEA.

This clonotype was picked up a small number of times. The chain has TRBV29-1 and TRBJ2-1; a weak D match, TRBD2 (6 bases). Germline loops: CDR1 SQVTM, CDR2 ANQGSEA. Trimming removed 4 bases from V and 4 bases from J, with 17 bases in between. The CDR3 runs to 15 residues. CDR3 region: CSVVATSSGYNEQFF. The CDR3 region has the DNA TGCAGCGTTGTCGCCACCTCAAGCGGGTACAATGAGCAGTTCTTC.

This clonotype was observed many times. The rearrangement uses TRBV6-6 and TRBJ1-1; D is ambiguous. Per the germline V gene, CDR1 is MNHNY and CDR2 is SVGAGI (reference sequence). CDR3 length: 15 amino acids. Trimming took off 0 bases at V and 1 base at J, with 9 bases between the two ends. The CDR3 loop is CASSYSLHRNTEAFF. The CDR3 region has the DNA TGTGCCAGCAGTTACTCGTTACACAGGAACACTGAAGCTTTCTTT.

This clonotype was found a few times. The genes are TRBV14 and TRBJ2-4; 8 bases are shared with TRBD1. The CDR3 totals 17 residues. V was clipped by 4 bases and J by 0 bases; unmatched bases: 8. Germline CDR1 SGHDN, CDR2 FVKESK. Here the CDR3 reads CASSRGQGTVAKNIQYF. As DNA, the CDR3 is TGTGCCAGCAGCCGAGGACAGGGAACGGTAGCCAAAAACATTCAGTACTTC.

The chain links TRBV7-2 to TRBJ1-2; D remains ambiguous. Trimming left V 2 bases short and J 7 bases short, with 14 bases between. Germline-derived CDR1 and CDR2 are SGHTA and FQGNSA. The CDR3 is 14 residues long. For the CDR3, the DNA is TGTGCCAGCAGCTTATCAGGAGGGCCCTCTGGCTACACCTTC. This translates into CASSLSGGPSGYTF.

This clonotype was detected many times. The chain links TRBV11-1 to TRBJ2-3; no reliable D call. CDR1 is SGHAT and CDR2 is FQDESV in the germline V gene (reference sequence). V was shortened by 2 bases and J by 0 bases, with 9 bases between the two germline ends. This CDR3 is built from 15 residues. The CDR3 is CASSLNELSTDTQYF. The CDR3, as DNA: TGTGCCAGCAGCTTAAACGAGTTAAGCACAGATACGCAGTATTTT.

Ten or more counts support this clonotype. CDR3 residues: CSARFGTGKETQYF. CDR3 sequence (DNA): TGCAGTGCTAGATTTGGGACAGGAAAAGAGACCCAGTACTTC. The chain employs TRBV20-1 and TRBJ2-5, with 8 bases matching TRBD1. J gave up 3 bases and V 2 bases, and 5 bases lay outside the gene matches. Germline values: CDR1 DFQATT, CDR2 SNEGSKA (reference sequence). This CDR3 has 14 amino acids.

This clonotype has at least ten counts. The V and J genes are TRBV3-1 and TRBJ1-1; no definite D call. This CDR3 is 16 amino acids long. Trimming took off 0 bases at V and 0 bases at J, with 11 bases between the two ends. The germline V gene has CDR1 LGHDT and CDR2 YNNKEL (reference sequence). The DNA of the CDR3 is TGTGCCAGCAGCCAAGATCCCCAGACCGTGAACACTGAAGCTTTCTTT. This translates into CASSQDPQTVNTEAFF. Supplemented by reference TRBV3-1 and TRBJ1-1, the full variable domain reads DTAVSQTPKYLVTQMGNDKSIKCEQNLGHDTMYWYKQDSKKFLKIMFSYNNKELIINETVPNRFSPKSPDKAHLNLHINSLELGDSAVYFCASSQDPQTVNTEAFFGQGTRLTVV.

At least ten counts were recorded for this clonotype. The chain combines TRBV28 with TRBJ2-5; D gene ambiguous. The CDR3 spans 12 residues. The germline gives CDR1 MDHEN, CDR2 SYDVKM. Trimming cost V 4 bases and J 5 bases, with 8 bases left between them. DNA for the CDR3: TGTGCCAGCAGTTCACGGCGGGAGACCCAGTACTTC. The encoded protein is CASSSRRETQYF.

This clonotype was detected ten times or more. The chain is built from TRBV4-3 and TRBJ1-5; D unclear. This CDR3 spans 15 amino acids. The V gene's germline CDR1 is LGHNA and CDR2 YSLEER. V was trimmed by 1 base and J by 3 bases, leaving 10 bases between them. CDR3 protein: CASSQARANNQPQHF. CDR3 sequence (DNA): TGCGCCAGCAGCCAAGCCCGGGCTAACAATCAGCCCCAGCATTTT.

This clonotype was observed many times. This rearrangement joins TRBV6-1 to TRBJ2-5, with 12 nucleotides matching TRBD2. This CDR3 is built from 16 residues. The germline V gene encodes CDR1 MNHNS and CDR2 SASEGT. Unmatched junction bases numbered 7, after V lost 1 base and J lost 7 bases. CDR3: CASSEGLAGAKGTQYF. The CDR3 DNA is TGTGCCAGCAGTGAAGGACTAGCGGGGGCCAAGGGGACCCAGTACTTC.

As concerns this clonotype: A much larger clone differs from this one at a single base, so this may be a read error. The chain carries TRBV10-3 and TRBJ2-1; D unclear. The CDR3 covers 15 residues. In germline, CDR1 is ENHRY, CDR2 SYGVKD. Deletions cut 2 bases from V and 7 bases from J, with 15 bases between. The CDR3 bases are TGTGCCATCAGTGAGGCAGGTCAAGTCTATAATGAGCAGTTCTTC. Its protein product is CAISEAGQVYNEQFF.

This clonotype was counted at least ten times. DNA of the CDR3: TGCGCCAGCAGCACCGGGACTAGCGGGAGGGCAGGGGGCAATGAGCAGTTCTTC. Its protein is CASSTGTSGRAGGNEQFF. The chain employs TRBV5-1 and TRBJ2-1; TRBD2 agrees at 16 bases. CDR3 length: 18 amino acids. The J segment lost 6 bases and the V segment lost 4 bases, leaving 10 bases of the junction unmatched. The germline V gene encodes CDR1 SGHRS and CDR2 YFSETQ.

This clonotype has ten or more counts. This chain joins TRBV29-1 and TRBJ1-1; no reliable D call. V was clipped by 3 bases and J by 5 bases, with 10 bases between them. The CDR3 runs to 12 residues. CDR1 SQVTM and CDR2 ANQGSEA come from the germline V gene. CDR3 sequence (DNA): TGCAGCGTTGACAGAGAGGAGACTGAAGCTTTCTTT. Translated: CSVDREETEAFF.

This clonotype was seen a few times. This chain uses TRBV24-1 with TRBJ1-5; possibly TRBD1 for D (6 bases). The V gene lost 2 bases and the J gene lost 5 bases, with 15 bases spanning the gap. The CDR3 totals 16 residues. Germline V gene sequence: CDR1 KGHDR, CDR2 SFDVKD. CDR3 region: CATSDYGGTGDQPQHF. The DNA for the CDR3 is TGTGCCACCAGTGATTATGGGGGCACTGGCGATCAGCCCCAGCATTTT.

Comments on this clonotype: This clone may be a read error of a much larger clone one base away. The J gene is TRBJ2-1, the V gene TRBV12-3 or TRBV12-4; 10 bases are shared with TRBD1. This CDR3 is 13 amino acids long. CDR3 protein: CASSEDRGNEQLF. The CDR3 nucleotides are TGTGCCAGCAGCGAGGACAGGGGGAATGAGCAGCTCTTC.

This clonotype was seen more than once but under ten times. The chain combines TRBV4-3 with TRBJ2-3; D gene uncertain. Trimming took off 0 bases at V and 4 bases at J, with 8 bases between the two ends. CDR3 size: 14 residues. CDR1 and CDR2 (germline): LGHNA, YSLEER. CDR3 residues: CASSQEVRSDTQYF. DNA for the CDR3: TGCGCCAGCAGCCAAGAGGTCCGTTCAGATACGCAGTATTTT.

This chain uses TRBV9 with TRBJ2-5; the D is unclear. The length of the CDR3 is 16 residues. The ends were cut back, 4 bases at V and 1 base at J, with 17 bases in the middle. In germline, CDR1 is SGDLS, CDR2 YYNGEE. DNA of the CDR3: TGTGCCAGCAGCCCGAGATGGGCAGCCCGCCAAGAGACCCAGTACTTC. Protein: CASSPRWAARQETQYF.

This clonotype has a handful of counts. This chain uses TRBV18 with TRBJ2-7; no clear D. Germline CDR1 and CDR2: KGHSH and LQKENI. The CDR3 is made up of 17 amino acids. V shed 1 base and J shed 5 bases, with 21 bases lying between them. CDR3 bases: TGTGCCAGCTCACCACAGGTGACACGGGCGAATCTTGACGAGCAGTACTTC. Translating gives CASSPQVTRANLDEQYF.

This clonotype was recorded at least ten times. This chain joins TRBV4-1 and TRBJ2-7, with 10 bases lining up with TRBD1. V shed 0 bases, J shed 5 bases, and the junction held 4 bases outside the gene matches. Germline CDR1 MGHRA, CDR2 YSYEKL. The CDR3 sequence is 15 residues long. This CDR3 reads CASSQDMGQGHEQYF. The CDR3 DNA sequence: TGCGCCAGCAGCCAAGATATGGGACAGGGGCACGAGCAGTACTTC.

This rearrangement joins TRBV5-1 to TRBJ1-3; 9 nucleotides agree with TRBD1. V lost 4 bases and J lost 0; bases outside the gene matches: 8. This CDR3 has 17 residues. Germline V lookup: CDR1 SGHRS, CDR2 YFSETQ. The CDR3 loop is CASSAGQGRGSGNTIYF. The CDR3 bases are TGCGCCAGCAGCGCGGGACAGGGACGCGGCTCTGGAAACACCATATATTTT.

This clonotype was found many times. V usage is TRBV29-1 and J usage is TRBJ1-5, with D possibly matching TRBD1 (5 bases). The CDR3 loop spans 13 amino acids. Trimming left V 4 bases short and J 3 bases short, with 10 bases between. CDR1 is SQVTM, CDR2 ANQGSEA, per germline. The CDR3: CSVGWGINQPQHF. The CDR3 coding sequence is TGCAGCGTTGGGTGGGGGATCAATCAGCCCCAGCATTTT.

This clonotype was counted ten times or more. The rearrangement uses TRBV24-1 and TRBJ2-1; TRBD2 matches 12 bases. The CDR3 is 18 amino acids. V lost 4 bases, J lost 0 bases, and 6 bases stayed unmatched. Germline assignment: CDR1 KGHDR and CDR2 SFDVKD. CDR3 loop: CATSDPGLAGSSYNEQFF. CDR3 nucleotide sequence: TGTGCCACCAGTGACCCCGGACTAGCGGGGAGCTCCTACAATGAGCAGTTCTTC.